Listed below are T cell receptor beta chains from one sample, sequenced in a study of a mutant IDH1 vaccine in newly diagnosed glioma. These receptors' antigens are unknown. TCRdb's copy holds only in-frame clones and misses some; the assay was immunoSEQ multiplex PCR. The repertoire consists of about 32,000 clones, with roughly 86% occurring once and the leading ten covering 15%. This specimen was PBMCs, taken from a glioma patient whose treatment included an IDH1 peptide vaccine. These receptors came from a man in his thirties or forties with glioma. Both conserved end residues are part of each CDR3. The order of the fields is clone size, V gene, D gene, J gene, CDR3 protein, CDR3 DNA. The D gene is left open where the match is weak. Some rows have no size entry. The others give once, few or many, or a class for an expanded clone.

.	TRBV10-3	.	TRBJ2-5	CAISETRDGETQYF	TGTGCCATCAGTGAGACCAGGGACGGGGAGACCCAGTACTTC
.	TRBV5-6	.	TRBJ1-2	CASSPWTPSVGYTF	TGTGCCAGCAGCCCATGGACACCCTCGGTTGGCTACACCTTC
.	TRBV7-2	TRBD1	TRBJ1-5	CASSRGQGMQPQHF	TGTGCCAGCAGCCGAGGACAGGGGATGCAGCCCCAGCATTTT
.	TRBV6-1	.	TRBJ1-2	CASSSGYGYTF	TGTGCCAGCAGTTCAGGGTATGGCTACACCTTC
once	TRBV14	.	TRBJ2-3	CASSPYAGSPTQYF	TGTGCCAGCAGCCCCTACGCGGGATCCCCTACGCAGTATTTT
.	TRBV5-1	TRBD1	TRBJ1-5	CASSAGQGSQPQHF	TGCGCCAGCAGCGCCGGACAGGGGAGCCAGCCCCAGCATTTT
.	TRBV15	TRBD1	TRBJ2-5	CATSRDQGAGETQYF	TGTGCCACCAGCAGAGATCAGGGGGCCGGGGAGACCCAGTACTTC
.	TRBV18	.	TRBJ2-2	CASSSLRTLFF	TGTGCCAGCTCATCGTTGCGTACGCTGTTTTTT
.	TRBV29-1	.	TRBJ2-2	CSSQGNTGELFF	TGCAGCTCACAGGGGAACACCGGGGAGCTGTTTTTT
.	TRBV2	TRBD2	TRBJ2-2	CASSGGAGTGELFF	TGTGCCAGCAGCGGGGGAGCGGGGACCGGGGAGCTGTTTTTT
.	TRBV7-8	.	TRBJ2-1	CASSEGGRSSYNEQFF	TGTGCCAGCAGCGAGGGGGGACGGAGCTCCTACAATGAGCAGTTCTTC
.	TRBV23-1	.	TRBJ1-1	CASSQSSQTNTEAFF	TGCGCCAGCAGTCAATCAAGCCAAACGAACACTGAAGCTTTCTTT
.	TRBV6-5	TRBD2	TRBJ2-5	CASSQPTSGQETQYF	TGTGCCAGCAGCCAGCCTACTAGCGGACAAGAGACCCAGTACTTC
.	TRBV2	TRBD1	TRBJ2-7	CASRITGGSGEQYF	TGTGCCAGCAGAATTACAGGGGGATCGGGGGAGCAGTACTTC
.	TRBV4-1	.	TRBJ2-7	CASSQITTGFHEQYF	TGCGCCAGCAGCCAAATAACCACAGGGTTCCACGAGCAGTACTTC
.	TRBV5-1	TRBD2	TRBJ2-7	CASSPGLAGAGFSYEQYF	TGCGCCAGCAGTCCGGGACTAGCGGGAGCCGGTTTCTCCTACGAGCAGTACTTC
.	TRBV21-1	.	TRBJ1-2	CASSKWAGGNGYTF	.
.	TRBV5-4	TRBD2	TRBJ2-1	CASIGTSGISYNEQFF	TGTGCCAGCATTGGGACTAGCGGGATTTCCTACAATGAGCAGTTCTTC
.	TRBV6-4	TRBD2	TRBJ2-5	CASSRTSGRLETQYF	TGTGCCAGCAGCCGTACTAGCGGGAGGTTGGAGACCCAGTACTTC
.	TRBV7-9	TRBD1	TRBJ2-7	CASSPRTGGNEQYF	TGTGCCAGCAGTCCAAGGACAGGGGGCAACGAGCAGTACTTC
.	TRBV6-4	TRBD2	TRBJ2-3	CASSVTSGSTDTQYF	TGTGCCAGCAGTGTGACTAGCGGGAGCACAGATACGCAGTATTTT
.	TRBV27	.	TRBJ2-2	CASSLSRTGELFF	TGTGCCAGCAGTTTATCAAGGACCGGGGAGCTGTTTTTT